Shown below are 16 T cell receptor beta chains from a single sample sequenced in a study of cytomegalovirus exposure and HLA in healthy donors. PCR was performed using 60 Vbeta and 13 Jbeta primers. Clones were read by immunoSEQ multiplex PCR, and TCRdb kept only the in-frame ones, dropping some. The sample comprises around 80,000 clones, roughly 79% of which are singletons, and about 6% rests with the top ten. Sequencing was done on a sample of PBMCs. The receptors originated from a female donor in good health and CMV-seronegative.

The chain employs TRBV29-1 and TRBJ2-3, with D possibly TRBD2 on 6 matching bases. Per germline, CDR1 SQVTM and CDR2 ANQGSEA. The CDR3 has 15 amino acids. The ends were cut back, 4 bases at V and 0 bases at J, with 14 bases in the middle. The CDR3 sequence: CSVVFRGSSTDTQYF. CDR3 nucleotide sequence: TGCAGCGTTGTCTTTCGGGGGTCCAGCACAGATACGCAGTATTTT.

V gene TRBV19 combines with J gene TRBJ2-7; D might be TRBD1 (6 bases). Germline lookup yields CDR1 LNHDA and CDR2 SQIVND (reference sequence). Between the trimmed V and J ends, which lost 5 bases and 2 bases, there was a span of 10 bases. This CDR3 spans 13 amino acids. This CDR3 is CASSDRIPYEQYF. The DNA for the CDR3 is TGTGCCAGTAGTGACAGGATTCCCTACGAGCAGTACTTC.

This chain uses TRBV29-1 with TRBJ1-2; a possible D gene is TRBD1 (6 bases). Between the trimmed V and J ends, which lost 3 bases and 6 bases, there was a span of 14 bases. The V gene's germline CDR1 is SQVTM and CDR2 ANQGSEA. The CDR3 sequence is 13 residues long. The CDR3 region has the DNA TGCAGCGTTGATGCCCAGGGGAGAGATGGCTACACCTTC. Protein: CSVDAQGRDGYTF.

The V call is TRBV28, the J call TRBJ1-2; 7 nucleotides agree with TRBD1. In germline, CDR1 is MDHEN, CDR2 SYDVKM. The CDR3 consists of 14 residues. The V segment lost 6 bases and the J segment 6 bases; nucleotides outside the gene matches: 10. CDR3 residues: CASRSPDRVDGYTF. DNA for the CDR3: TGTGCCAGCAGATCTCCAGACAGGGTTGATGGCTACACCTTC.

The V call is TRBV6-6, the J call TRBJ1-5; TRBD1 might be the D (5 bases). This CDR3 has 13 residues. V was clipped by 6 bases and J by 7 bases, with 13 bases between them. In germline, CDR1 is MNHNY, CDR2 SVGAGI (reference sequence). Here the CDR3 reads CASRPDRPQPQHF. As DNA, the CDR3 is TGTGCCAGCAGACCCGACAGACCACAGCCCCAGCATTTT.

The chain combines TRBV5-1 with TRBJ1-4; maybe TRBD1 (5 bases). Germline CDR1 and CDR2: SGHRS and YFSETQ. This CDR3 is built from 16 residues. V was cut by 5 bases and J by 3 bases, with 17 bases left in between. CDR3 bases: TGCGCCAGCAGACAACTCGGGGGTGGGTCTAATGAAAAACTGTTTTTT. Translating it yields CASRQLGGGSNEKLFF.

This clone was picked up one time. The chain carries TRBV9 and TRBJ1-6, with 7 positions matching TRBD1. The germline CDR1 and CDR2 sequences are SGDLS and YYNGEE. Unmatched junction bases numbered 5, after V lost 4 bases and J lost 7 bases. The CDR3 consists of 14 residues. This CDR3 is CASSIGQENSPLHF. The CDR3 DNA reads TGTGCCAGCAGCATTGGACAGGAGAATTCACCCCTCCACTTT.

This chain uses TRBV6-5 with TRBJ1-1; D not certain. The ends were cut back, 6 bases at V and 5 bases at J, with 13 bases in the middle. Per germline, CDR1 MNHEY and CDR2 SVGAGI. The CDR3 loop spans 13 amino acids. Here the CDR3 reads CASRQSGGTEAFF. The CDR3 region has the DNA TGTGCCAGCAGGCAGTCGGGCGGGACTGAAGCTTTCTTT.

This chain connects TRBV5-6 to TRBJ2-1; tentative D call: TRBD2 (6 bases). Between the trimmed V and J ends, which lost 4 bases and 4 bases, there was a span of 18 bases. Germline assignment: CDR1 SGHDT and CDR2 YYEEEE. The length of the CDR3 is 16 residues. CDR3 amino acids: CASSGDWERVYNEQFF. The CDR3 DNA is TGTGCCAGCAGCGGAGATTGGGAGCGGGTTTACAATGAGCAGTTCTTC.

The V gene is TRBV4-3, the J gene TRBJ1-1, with 9 bases lining up with TRBD1. This CDR3 contains 13 residues. J gave up 8 bases and V 4 bases, and 5 bases lay outside the gene matches. Germline V gives CDR1 LGHNA, CDR2 YSLEER. The CDR3 DNA is TGCGCCAGCAGCCCACGGACAGGGGTCGAAGCTTTCTTT. It codes for CASSPRTGVEAFF.

The chain employs TRBV5-1 and TRBJ2-1; perhaps TRBD2 as D (6 bases). CDR3 length: 15 residues. Germline CDR1 is SGHRS and CDR2 is YFSETQ. The V gene lost 1 base and the J gene lost 9 bases, with 17 bases spanning the gap. The CDR3 nucleotides read TGCGCCAGCAGCTTGAAGGAGGGAGGATTTGGTGAGCAGTTCTTC. Amino acids: CASSLKEGGFGEQFF. The variable domain in full, completed from reference TRBV5-1 and TRBJ2-1, reads KAGVTQTPRYLIKTRGQQVTLSCSPISGHRSVSWYQQTPGQGLQFLFEYFSETQRNKGNFPGRFSGRQFSNSRSEMNVSTLELGDSALYLCASSLKEGGFGEQFFGPGTRLTVL.

Regarding this clone: One end of the junction fails to match germline, which may point to a read error. This chain joins TRBV7-9 and TRBJ2-2, with TRBD2 as a possible D gene (6 bases). The germline gives CDR1 SEHNR, CDR2 FQNEAQ (reference sequence). This CDR3 is built from 16 residues. The CDR3 loop is CSSSLEAGRGTGELFF. CDR3 in DNA: TGTTCCAGCAGCTTAGAGGCCGGGAGAGGCACCGGGGAGCTGTTTTTT.

Judged by abundance, this clone is medium-sized. The chain joins TRBV7-6 to TRBJ2-1; no clear D. The germline CDR1 and CDR2 sequences are SGHVS and FNYEAQ. The CDR3 has 15 amino acids. Trimming took 5 bases from V and 0 from J, leaving 11 bases between them. The CDR3 here is CASSQASSSYNEQFF. Written as DNA, the CDR3 is TGTGCCAGCAGCCAAGCTTCTAGCTCCTACAATGAGCAGTTCTTC.

The chain carries TRBV28 and TRBJ1-4; 8 nucleotides agree with TRBD1. The CDR3 is 15 residues long. Germline trimming cut 5 bases from V and 8 bases from J; bases unmatched to any gene: 10. Germline V gene lookup returns CDR1 MDHEN and CDR2 SYDVKM. CDR3 residues: CASSPRTGKREKLFF. CDR3 coding DNA: TGTGCCAGCAGTCCAAGGACAGGGAAGCGAGAAAAACTGTTTTTT.

The gene calls are TRBV6-1 and TRBJ2-7, with 7 bases fitting TRBD1. The CDR3 contains 15 residues. Germline V gives CDR1 MNHNS, CDR2 SASEGT. Losses at the gene ends were 2 bases for V and 6 bases for J; bases not matched to a gene: 10. CDR3 nucleotide sequence: TGTGCCAGCAGTGAAAGTCAGGGGGAAGTCGGCGAGCAGTACTTC. It yields the protein CASSESQGEVGEQYF.

This chain connects TRBV28 to TRBJ2-5; D ambiguous. The germline V gene encodes CDR1 MDHEN and CDR2 SYDVKM. The CDR3 contains 10 residues. Between the trimmed V and J ends, which lost 8 bases and 5 bases, there was a span of 6 bases. This CDR3 reads CASGLETQYF. CDR3 DNA: TGTGCCAGCGGCTTGGAGACCCAGTACTTC.